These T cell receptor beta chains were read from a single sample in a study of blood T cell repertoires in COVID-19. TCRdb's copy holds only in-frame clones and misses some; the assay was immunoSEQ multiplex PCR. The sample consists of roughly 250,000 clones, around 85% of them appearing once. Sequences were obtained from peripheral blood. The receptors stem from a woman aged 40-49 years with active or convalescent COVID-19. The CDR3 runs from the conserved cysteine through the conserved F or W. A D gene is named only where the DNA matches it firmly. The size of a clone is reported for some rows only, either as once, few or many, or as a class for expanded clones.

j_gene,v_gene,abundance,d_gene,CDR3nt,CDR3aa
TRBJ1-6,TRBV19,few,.,TGTGCCAGTAGGACAGCCACTAATTCACCCCTCCACTTT,CASRTATNSPLHF
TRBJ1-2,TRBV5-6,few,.,TGTGCCAGCAGCCCTTACGCGGGCTCCTATGGCTACACCTTC,CASSPYAGSYGYTF
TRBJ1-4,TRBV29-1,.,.,TGCAGCGTTGAATTGGAGGGTGGGAGTGAAAAACTGTTTTTT,CSVELEGGSEKLFF
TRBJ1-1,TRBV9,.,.,TGTGCCAGCAGCGTAGCTGAGGGCACTGAAGCTTTCTTT,CASSVAEGTEAFF
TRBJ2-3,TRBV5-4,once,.,TGTGCCAGCAGCCCGAGGGGACTCGCAGATACGCAGTATTTT,CASSPRGLADTQYF
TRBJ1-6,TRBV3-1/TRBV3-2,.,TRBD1,TGTGCCAGCAGCAGTTGGACAAACCGGGACAGGGATGATTCACCCCTCCACTTT,CASSSWTNRDRDDSPLHF
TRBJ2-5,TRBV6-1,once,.,TGTGCCAGCAGTGAAGCGGGGGGGCAGATTGGGGAGACCCAGTACTTC,CASSEAGGQIGETQYF
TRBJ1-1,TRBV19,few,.,TGTGCCAGTAGTAGTTGGGGGGGTATGAACACTGAAGCTTTCTTT,CASSSWGGMNTEAFF
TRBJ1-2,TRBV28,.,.,TGTGCCAGCAGTTTTCAAGTTGGGGCAGAGGGCTACACCTTC,CASSFQVGAEGYTF
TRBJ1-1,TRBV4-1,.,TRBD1,TGCGCCAGCAGCCACTTACTCAGGGGGCGGAGGACTGAGGTCACTGAAGCTTTCTTT,CASSHLLRGRRTEVTEAFF
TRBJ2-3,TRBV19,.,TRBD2,TGTGCCAGTAGGAAAATTAGCGGGAGCACAGATACGCAGTATTTT,CASRKISGSTDTQYF
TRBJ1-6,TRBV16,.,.,TGTGCCAGCAGCCAATCGAAACAGAGTATCTATAATTCACCCCTCCACTTT,CASSQSKQSIYNSPLHF
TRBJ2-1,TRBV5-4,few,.,TGTGCCAGCAGTGCCGGAGGGGACTGGATTTACAATGAGCAGTTCTTC,CASSAGGDWIYNEQFF